This section outlines one T cell receptor beta chain sequence together with its context. The protocol was immunoSEQ multiplex PCR, while the TCRdb copy is restricted to in-frame clones and leaves out a portion. Of tens of thousands of clones listed, roughly 92% were seen once; the top ten hold just under 2%. Germline V CDR1 and CDR2: SGHNT, YYREEE (reference sequence). This CDR3 region has 14 residues. Trimming cost V 1 base and J 4 bases, with 9 bases left between them. This sample was taken from a study of T cell changes during pregnancy in multiple sclerosis. Sample: peripheral blood, taken in the second trimester of pregnancy. The clonotype originates from a female donor with multiple sclerosis, enrolled in a pregnancy study. The gene calls are TRBV5-4 and TRBJ1-5; D not resolved. The CDR3 region is CASSLFRSNQPQHF. CDR3 bases: TGTGCCAGCAGCTTGTTCAGGTCGAATCAGCCCCAGCATTTT.